Listed here are 6 T cell receptor beta chains from one sample, sequenced in a study of blood T cell repertoires in COVID-19. TCRdb's table, derived via immunoSEQ multiplex PCR, lists solely in-frame clones and lacks some. The data contain under 300,000 clones, around 90% of them seen just once; the ten biggest clones take up roughly 2.3%. Sequencing input: peripheral blood. Receptor source: a man in his fifties or sixties with acute or convalescent COVID-19.

V usage is TRBV24-1 and J usage is TRBJ2-2; 8 bases map to TRBD1. V shed 3 bases, J shed 0 bases, and the junction held 8 bases outside the gene matches. Germline V CDR1 and CDR2: KGHDR, SFDVKD. The CDR3 is 18 residues long. The CDR3 here is CATSDGTGRGTNTGELFF. DNA for the CDR3: TGTGCCACCAGTGATGGGACAGGACGCGGGACGAACACCGGGGAGCTGTTTTTT.

The CDR3: CASSTDREPQHF. The DNA for the CDR3 is TGTGCCAGCAGTACCGACCGGGAGCCCCAGCATTTT. J is TRBJ1-5 and V is TRBV6-5; D call uncertain. V shed 5 bases and J shed 8 bases, with 10 bases lying between them. The CDR3 has 12 amino acids. Germline CDR1 reads MNHEY; CDR2 reads SVGAGI.

This clone was detected only once. V usage is TRBV10-3 and J usage is TRBJ1-2; 8 bases are shared with TRBD1. The CDR3 runs to 16 residues. The V and J ends lost 2 bases and 4 bases, in that order; junction bases with no gene match: 9. CDR1 is ENHRY, CDR2 SYGVKD, per germline. CDR3 residues: CAISEEDRAVVYGYTF. CDR3 DNA: TGTGCCATCAGTGAGGAGGACAGGGCTGTTGTCTATGGCTACACCTTC.

The rearrangement joins TRBV7-3 to TRBJ1-1, with 7 positions matching TRBD1. This CDR3 is built from 14 residues. The V segment lost 5 bases and the J segment 1 base; nucleotides outside the gene matches: 4. Germline V gene lookup returns CDR1 SGHTA and CDR2 FQGTGA. The CDR3 DNA sequence: TGTGCCAGCAGCGCTGGACAGGCGAACACTGAAGCTTTCTTT. The encoded protein is CASSAGQANTEAFF.

This chain uses TRBV5-1 with TRBJ2-6; D is uncertain. CDR1 and CDR2 (germline): SGHRS, YFSETQ. The CDR3 is 14 amino acids. The V end lost 7 bases, the J end lost 1 base, and 9 bases lay between the germline ends. The DNA of the CDR3 is TGCGCCAGCCACTCCGGTTCTGGGGCCAACGTCCTGACTTTC. Translation gives CASHSGSGANVLTF.

The rearrangement links TRBV10-3 to TRBJ2-1, with a tentative D call TRBD1 (5 bases). Germline V gene lookup returns CDR1 ENHRY and CDR2 SYGVKD. The CDR3 runs to 12 residues. Trimming removed 4 bases at V and 6 bases at J, with 7 bases between. CDR3 DNA sequence: TGTGCCATCAGTGGTGACAGCAATGAGCAGTTCTTC. This sequence encodes CAISGDSNEQFF.